These T cell receptor beta chains were read from a single sample in a study of blood T cell repertoires in COVID-19. The repertoire was sequenced with immunoSEQ multiplex PCR; TCRdb's copy has only in-frame clones and lacks some. The sample lists around 140,000 clones, 81% occurring once. The sequenced sample was peripheral blood. Receptors were obtained from a woman aged 60-75 years with active or convalescent COVID-19. The CDR3 runs from the conserved cysteine through the conserved F or W. The D gene is left open where the match is weak. Part of the rows lack a size; the others show once, few, many or a class for expanded clones.

cdr3_length: 18
j_call: TRBJ2-6
clone_size: NA
d_call: NA
v_call: TRBV13
cdr3_nt: TGTGCCAGCAGCTTACAGGCGTTATTGTCCTCTGGGGCCAACGTCCTGACTTTC
cdr3_aa: CASSLQALLSSGANVLTF

cdr3_length: 14
j_call: TRBJ2-5
clone_size: NA
d_call: NA
v_call: TRBV5-1
cdr3_nt: TGCGCCAGCAGCTTGACCAGGATTCAAGAGACCCAGTACTTC
cdr3_aa: CASSLTRIQETQYF

cdr3_length: 13
j_call: TRBJ1-2
clone_size: NA
d_call: NA
v_call: TRBV6-5
cdr3_nt: TGTGCCAGCAGATCCCCAGGGCGTCCTGGCTACACCTTC
cdr3_aa: CASRSPGRPGYTF

cdr3_length: 14
j_call: TRBJ1-1
clone_size: NA
d_call: NA
v_call: TRBV5-4
cdr3_nt: TGTGCCAGCAGCACGGATAGGTGGACAGTTGAAGCTTTCTTT
cdr3_aa: CASSTDRWTVEAFF

cdr3_length: 17
j_call: TRBJ2-2
clone_size: NA
d_call: TRBD2
v_call: TRBV12-5
cdr3_nt: TGTGCTAGTGCCCTAGGACTAGCGGGTAATTATATCGGGGAGCTGTTTTTT
cdr3_aa: CASALGLAGNYIGELFF

cdr3_length: 13
j_call: TRBJ1-2
clone_size: NA
d_call: TRBD1
v_call: TRBV28
cdr3_nt: TGTGCCAGCAGGTTGGGACAGTCCTATGGCTACACCTTC
cdr3_aa: CASRLGQSYGYTF

cdr3_length: 14
j_call: TRBJ2-7
clone_size: few
d_call: NA
v_call: TRBV5-6
cdr3_nt: TGTGCCAGCAGCCCCCTAGGAGCGGCCTACGAGCAGTACTTC
cdr3_aa: CASSPLGAAYEQYF

cdr3_length: 15
j_call: TRBJ1-4
clone_size: NA
d_call: NA
v_call: TRBV7-8
cdr3_nt: TGTGCCAGCAGCGGGACCGGGACTTGGGATGAAAAACTGTTTTTT
cdr3_aa: CASSGTGTWDEKLFF

cdr3_length: 15
j_call: TRBJ2-1
clone_size: NA
d_call: TRBD2
v_call: TRBV5-1
cdr3_nt: TGCGCCAGCAGCTTGTATTCTAGCGGGCTCAATGAGCAGTTCTTC
cdr3_aa: CASSLYSSGLNEQFF

cdr3_length: 16
j_call: TRBJ1-6
clone_size: NA
d_call: NA
v_call: TRBV11-2
cdr3_nt: TGTGCCAGCAGCCCCCACGGGACTCTAGTCGCGTCACCCCTCCACTTT
cdr3_aa: CASSPHGTLVASPLHF

cdr3_length: 15
j_call: TRBJ2-1
clone_size: NA
d_call: NA
v_call: TRBV7-2
cdr3_nt: TGTGCCAGCAACCTGCACCGGAGCTTCAATAATGAGCAGTTCTTC
cdr3_aa: CASNLHRSFNNEQFF

cdr3_length: 14
j_call: TRBJ1-2
clone_size: NA
d_call: TRBD1
v_call: TRBV5-4
cdr3_nt: TGTGCCAGCAGCTTGGGACAGGGCTCTTCCGGCTACACCTTC
cdr3_aa: CASSLGQGSSGYTF

cdr3_length: 15
j_call: TRBJ2-3
clone_size: NA
d_call: TRBD2
v_call: TRBV6-5
cdr3_nt: TGTGCCAGCAGGCCGGGACTAGCGGGCACAGATACGCAGTATTTT
cdr3_aa: CASRPGLAGTDTQYF

cdr3_length: 13
j_call: TRBJ2-1
clone_size: NA
d_call: NA
v_call: TRBV9
cdr3_nt: TGTGCCAGCAGCGGATACACAGACAATGAGCAGTTCTTC
cdr3_aa: CASSGYTDNEQFF

cdr3_length: 13
j_call: TRBJ2-1
clone_size: NA
d_call: TRBD2
v_call: TRBV28
cdr3_nt: TGTGCCAGCAAAGCGGGAGGAATAAATGAGCAGTTCTTC
cdr3_aa: CASKAGGINEQFF

cdr3_length: 15
j_call: TRBJ1-2
clone_size: NA
d_call: NA
v_call: TRBV4-3
cdr3_nt: TGCGCCAGCAGCCAAGATAGGCAGCAGGGGCGGGCCTACACCTTC
cdr3_aa: CASSQDRQQGRAYTF

cdr3_length: 13
j_call: TRBJ1-5
clone_size: NA
d_call: NA
v_call: TRBV28
cdr3_nt: TGTGCCAGCAGCTACTCAGGGGTTCAGCCCCAGCATTTT
cdr3_aa: CASSYSGVQPQHF

cdr3_length: 14
j_call: TRBJ1-1
clone_size: NA
d_call: TRBD1
v_call: TRBV6-5
cdr3_nt: TGTGCCAGCCCCTCCGGGACAGGGAACACTGAAGCTTTCTTT
cdr3_aa: CASPSGTGNTEAFF

cdr3_length: 19
j_call: TRBJ2-3
clone_size: NA
d_call: NA
v_call: TRBV2
cdr3_nt: TGTGCCAGCAGTAACGAGGCTGACGACAGGATTTCTAGCACAGATACGCAGTATTTT
cdr3_aa: CASSNEADDRISSTDTQYF

cdr3_length: 15
j_call: TRBJ1-5
clone_size: NA
d_call: NA
v_call: TRBV27
cdr3_nt: TGTGCCAGCAGTTTTGTCGGGGGGTACAATCAGCCCCAGCATTTT
cdr3_aa: CASSFVGGYNQPQHF

cdr3_length: 15
j_call: TRBJ2-3
clone_size: NA
d_call: TRBD1
v_call: TRBV19
cdr3_nt: TGTGCCAGTAGTATCTCAGGGGGCCTGGGAGATACGCAGTATTTT
cdr3_aa: CASSISGGLGDTQYF

cdr3_length: 13
j_call: TRBJ1-3
clone_size: NA
d_call: NA
v_call: TRBV2
cdr3_nt: TGTGCCAGCATCGGAAGAGGGGGAAACACCATATATTTT
cdr3_aa: CASIGRGGNTIYF

cdr3_length: 12
j_call: TRBJ2-1
clone_size: NA
d_call: NA
v_call: TRBV28
cdr3_nt: TGTGCCAGCAGTTTATTTGAGAATGAGCAGTTCTTC
cdr3_aa: CASSLFENEQFF

cdr3_length: 12
j_call: TRBJ2-7
clone_size: NA
d_call: NA
v_call: TRBV3-1/TRBV3-2
cdr3_nt: TGTGCCAGCAGCCAAGTAACAACCGAGCAGTACTTC
cdr3_aa: CASSQVTTEQYF

cdr3_length: 14
j_call: TRBJ1-1
clone_size: NA
d_call: TRBD1
v_call: TRBV30
cdr3_nt: TGTGCCTGGAGCCCATTACAGGGGATCACTGAAGCTTTCTTT
cdr3_aa: CAWSPLQGITEAFF

cdr3_length: 14
j_call: TRBJ2-1
clone_size: NA
d_call: TRBD2
v_call: TRBV11-3
cdr3_nt: TGTGCCAGCAGCTTTTCTAGCGGGGTTAATGAGCAGTTCTTC
cdr3_aa: CASSFSSGVNEQFF

cdr3_length: 15
j_call: TRBJ2-2
clone_size: once
d_call: NA
v_call: TRBV5-1
cdr3_nt: TGCGCCAGCACCACATTGGGGCCGAACACCGGGGAGCTGTTTTTT
cdr3_aa: CASTTLGPNTGELFF

cdr3_length: 18
j_call: TRBJ1-2
clone_size: NA
d_call: NA
v_call: TRBV28
cdr3_nt: TGTGCCAGCACCCTTCTCTCAGCTCGGGCAGGGCTGGGTGGTGGCTACACCTTC
cdr3_aa: CASTLLSARAGLGGGYTF

cdr3_length: 17
j_call: TRBJ1-4
clone_size: NA
d_call: NA
v_call: TRBV2
cdr3_nt: TGTGCCAGCAGTGAAATTCAGGGTTTTACAACTAATGAAAAACTGTTTTTT
cdr3_aa: CASSEIQGFTTNEKLFF

cdr3_length: 14
j_call: TRBJ1-1
clone_size: NA
d_call: NA
v_call: TRBV3-1/TRBV3-2
cdr3_nt: TGTGCCAGCAGCCAAGTCGACAGGAACACTGAAGCTTTCTTT
cdr3_aa: CASSQVDRNTEAFF

cdr3_length: 14
j_call: TRBJ1-1
clone_size: NA
d_call: NA
v_call: TRBV14
cdr3_nt: TGTGCCAGCAGCCAAGCCTTACAGAACACTGAAGCTTTCTTT
cdr3_aa: CASSQALQNTEAFF

cdr3_length: 15
j_call: TRBJ2-2
clone_size: NA
d_call: NA
v_call: TRBV11-2
cdr3_nt: TGTGCCAGCAGCTCCCGTGTAGGAGGCACCGGGGAGCTGTTTTTT
cdr3_aa: CASSSRVGGTGELFF

cdr3_length: 14
j_call: TRBJ2-5
clone_size: NA
d_call: NA
v_call: TRBV5-4
cdr3_nt: TGTGCCAGCAGCTTACCAGGGGACCAAGAGACCCAGTACTTC
cdr3_aa: CASSLPGDQETQYF

cdr3_length: 14
j_call: TRBJ2-1
clone_size: NA
d_call: TRBD2
v_call: TRBV11-2
cdr3_nt: TGTGCCAGCAACCTACTAGCGGGGTACAATGAGCAGTTCTTC
cdr3_aa: CASNLLAGYNEQFF

cdr3_length: 14
j_call: TRBJ1-1
clone_size: many
d_call: NA
v_call: TRBV27
cdr3_nt: TGTGCCAGCAGTTTAAAGGGGTTGAACACTGAAGCTTTCTTT
cdr3_aa: CASSLKGLNTEAFF

cdr3_length: 15
j_call: TRBJ1-6
clone_size: NA
d_call: NA
v_call: TRBV5-1
cdr3_nt: TGCGCCAGCAGCTCAGTTGCTGGGGGGAATTCACCCCTCCACTTT
cdr3_aa: CASSSVAGGNSPLHF

cdr3_length: 16
j_call: TRBJ2-4
clone_size: NA
d_call: NA
v_call: TRBV6-6
cdr3_nt: TGTGCCAGCAGTTACTCGATCAATCAGGCCAAAAACATTCAGTACTTC
cdr3_aa: CASSYSINQAKNIQYF

cdr3_length: 15
j_call: TRBJ2-7
clone_size: NA
d_call: NA
v_call: TRBV7-2
cdr3_nt: TGTGCCAGCAGCTTAGGTCGGCGGTCCCCTGGAGAGCAGTACTTC
cdr3_aa: CASSLGRRSPGEQYF